What follows are 8 T cell receptor beta chains derived from one specimen sequenced in a study of radiation and T cells in renal cell carcinoma. Only in-frame clones appear in the TCRdb table, and some are missing; sequencing was by immunoSEQ multiplex PCR. This table has around 76,000 clones, 82% appearing once. Documented time point: blood 2 weeks post-SBRT. Described treatment: 15 Gy SBRT to primary tumor, nephrectomy 4 weeks later. Sequencing was performed on blood, taken from a patient whose treatment included radiotherapy and nephrectomy. Receptors originate from a man aged 55 to 69 with renal cell carcinoma.

The rearrangement uses TRBV6-5 and TRBJ2-2, with D possibly TRBD2 on 5 matching bases. The CDR3 is 14 amino acids. Trimming removed 6 bases at V and 4 bases at J, with 12 bases between. In germline, CDR1 is MNHEY, CDR2 SVGAGI. CDR3 nucleotide sequence: TGTGCCAGCAGCCCCGGGAAAGCCACCGGGGAGCTGTTTTTT. Protein: CASSPGKATGELFF.

The CDR3 spells CASSPDSSYEQYF. In DNA, the CDR3 is TGTGCCAGCAGCCCCGACAGCTCCTACGAGCAGTACTTC. The rearrangement uses TRBV7-2 and TRBJ2-7, with TRBD1 as a possible D gene (5 bases). V dropped 5 bases and J dropped 0 bases, with 8 bases sitting between them. CDR1 is SGHTA, CDR2 FQGNSA, per germline. This CDR3 comprises 13 residues.

The genes are TRBV7-9 and TRBJ1-2; D gene unclear. Per germline, CDR1 SEHNR and CDR2 FQNEAQ (reference sequence). V lost 1 base to trimming and J lost 4 bases, with 16 bases between them. CDR3 size: 16 residues. CDR3 DNA: TGTGCCAGCAGCTTAGTCGATGACCCCGGGTTCTATGGCTACACCTTC. It translates to CASSLVDDPGFYGYTF.

The chain uses TRBV14 and TRBJ2-5, with 9 bases aligning to TRBD1. CDR3 length: 18 amino acids. Germline V gene sequence: CDR1 SGHDN, CDR2 FVKESK. With 4 bases clipped from V and 4 bases from J, the junction kept 16 bases outside the gene matches. DNA of the CDR3: TGTGCCAGCAGCCCCCGACAGGGGGGATTCAAAAAAGGAGAGACCCAGTACTTC. Translated, it gives CASSPRQGGFKKGETQYF.

The CDR3 spells CATRRVEAASTDTQYF. For the CDR3, the DNA is TGTGCCACCAGGAGGGTGGAAGCGGCTAGCACAGATACGCAGTATTTT. The chain is built from TRBV15 and TRBJ2-3; D is possibly TRBD2 (5 bases). The CDR3 is 16 residues long. Trimming removed 6 bases from V and 0 bases from J, with 16 bases in between. Germline V lookup: CDR1 LNHNV, CDR2 YYDKDF (reference sequence).

A few counts support this clone. The chain employs TRBV7-8 and TRBJ1-2, with no clear D. This CDR3 is built from 13 residues. V was pared by 1 base and J by 4 bases, with 7 bases between. Germline lookup yields CDR1 SGHVS and CDR2 FQNEAQ. The CDR3 DNA sequence: TGTGCCAGCAGCTTAGACGGAGCCTATGGCTACACCTTC. Translating it yields CASSLDGAYGYTF.

Notes on this clone: The CDR3 end shows no conserved phenylalanine or tryptophan, and so a read error is likely. The DNA of the CDR3 is TGTGCCAGCAGCTTTTTCAACACTGAAGCTTTCCTT. It is translated as CASSFFNTEAFL. This chain uses TRBV5-6 with TRBJ1-1, with no clear D. CDR3 size: 12 residues. V lost 2 bases to trimming and J lost 2 bases, with 4 bases between them. From germline, CDR1 is SGHDT and CDR2 YYEEEE.

In its sample, this clone is medium-sized. In DNA form, the CDR3 reads TGTGCCAGCAGCTCCTGGACTAGCGGGGCGAACACCGGGGAGCTGTTTTTT. Translation: CASSSWTSGANTGELFF. The chain is built from TRBV5-6 and TRBJ2-2; 12 positions match TRBD2. V lost 3 bases and J lost 0; bases outside the gene matches: 3. Germline-derived CDR1 and CDR2 are SGHDT and YYEEEE. The CDR3 is made up of 17 amino acids. The whole variable domain, remainder taken from reference TRBV5-6 and TRBJ2-2, is DAGVTQSPTHLIKTRGQQVTLRCSPKSGHDTVSWYQQALGQGPQFIFQYYEEEERQRGNFPDRFSGHQFPNYSSELNVNALLLGDSALYLCASSSWTSGANTGELFFGEGSRLTVL.